This TCR beta chain emerged from a study of human T cells and chemical hapten exposure. Study details: Patients were given diphenylcyclopropenone on the scalp weekly across the approximately 25-week study.

Details on this clonotype: Antigen unknown.

Overall study results and limits: No alteration of TCRs above 1 in 1000 frequency was seen with DPC sensitization.

TCRdb ran MiXCR on the RACE reads and lists one entry per CDR3 protein. The sample lists some 81,000 distinct CDR3 sequences, around 7.8% occurring once. Time point here: patch test 1, 2 weeks after DPC sensitization. Treatment described: therapeutic diphenylcyclopropenone sensitization with weekly scalp DPC. The study drew its donors from alopecia patients who were 18 to 70 years old and suitable for DPC. The CDR3 contains 24 residues. J was trimmed by 1 base and V by 0 bases; bases with no gene match: 21. The germline V gene has CDR1 MNHNS and CDR2 SASEGT. The receptor comes from a woman in her twenties or thirties with alopecia areata. Some clones in this sample may be carry-over from other donors' samples. This chain joins TRBV6-1 and TRBJ2-1, with TRBD2 identical over 13 bases. Sequenced material: whole blood, taken in connection with sensitization to the hapten diphenylcyclopropenone (DPC). As DNA, the CDR3 is TGTGCCAGCAGTGAAGCGGACGTTAAAAGTGGACTAGCGGGGGCCGGGAGGTCCTACAATGAGCAGTTCTTC. This encodes CASSEADVKSGLAGAGRSYNEQFF.